The rows below give T cell receptor beta chains drawn from one sample of a study of T cells in Graves' hyperthyroidism and ophthalmopathy. In TCRdb, the multiplex PCR reads were re-called with MiXCR into one record per CDR3 protein. The sample has about 840,000 distinct CDR3 sequences, over 35% seen once. The sample comprised blood. Receptors originate from a man aged 18 to 29 with Graves' hyperthyroidism. Both conserved end residues are trimmed from each CDR3. The D gene is left open where the match is weak.

D: .
J: TRBJ1-1
V: TRBV11-1
CDR3: ASSAIPPGRRNTEAF

D: TRBD1
J: TRBJ1-5
V: TRBV7-2
CDR3: ASSYLGTGGYQPQH

D: .
J: TRBJ1-5
V: TRBV19
CDR3: ASSIVKPDQPQH

D: .
J: TRBJ2-2
V: TRBV29-1
CDR3: SVVITGFSGELF

D: .
J: TRBJ1-2
V: TRBV15
CDR3: ATSSLEQGNGYGYT

D: .
J: TRBJ1-3
V: TRBV9
CDR3: ASSVSGARSSGNTIY

D: .
J: TRBJ1-5
V: TRBV11-2
CDR3: ASSLDSLSNQPQH

D: .
J: TRBJ1-2
V: TRBV29-1
CDR3: SVLGRVGNGYT

D: .
J: TRBJ1-1
V: TRBV5-1
CDR3: ASSFFSGTEAF

D: .
J: TRBJ1-6
V: TRBV5-1
CDR3: ASRSLGQENSPLH

D: TRBD1
J: TRBJ1-1
V: TRBV20-1
CDR3: SARNQGVHTEAF

D: TRBD1
J: TRBJ2-7
V: TRBV5-6
CDR3: ASTKEGQSYEQY

D: .
J: TRBJ2-7
V: TRBV7-2
CDR3: ASSRDGLTYEQY

D: .
J: TRBJ2-5
V: TRBV19
CDR3: ASSSGVETQY

D: .
J: TRBJ1-5
V: TRBV6-6
CDR3: ASSYRPAISNQPQH

D: .
J: TRBJ1-2
V: TRBV20-1
CDR3: SAWGNYGYT

D: TRBD1
J: TRBJ1-1
V: TRBV7-8
CDR3: ASSLPRQGSRAF

D: .
J: TRBJ2-7
V: TRBV6-1
CDR3: ASSSQTQGSEQY

D: .
J: TRBJ1-1
V: TRBV10-3
CDR3: AISEGEGTEAF

D: .
J: TRBJ2-3
V: TRBV24-1
CDR3: ATSGRSSTDTQY

D: TRBD1
J: TRBJ2-7
V: TRBV2
CDR3: ASRKTGGSYEQY

D: .
J: TRBJ1-1
V: TRBV10-2
CDR3: ASSVRGRGEAF

D: TRBD2
J: TRBJ2-5
V: TRBV2
CDR3: ASSPSNRGRAGDPQETQY

D: TRBD1
J: TRBJ2-7
V: TRBV7-2
CDR3: ASSPVGTGEQY

D: .
J: TRBJ2-5
V: TRBV7-2
CDR3: ASSLDQLAQY

D: .
J: TRBJ2-5
V: TRBV6-1
CDR3: ASSDLLGAQETQY

D: .
J: TRBJ1-1
V: TRBV4-1
CDR3: ASSQAVDPEAF

D: .
J: TRBJ2-7
V: TRBV20-1
CDR3: SAATPGTETYEQY

D: .
J: TRBJ1-1
V: TRBV6-6
CDR3: ASSPLDGNTEAF

D: .
J: TRBJ2-7
V: TRBV12-3/TRBV12-4
CDR3: ASSYGHYEQY

D: TRBD2
J: TRBJ2-2
V: TRBV5-1
CDR3: ASSSGASYTGELF

D: TRBD1
J: TRBJ1-1
V: TRBV2
CDR3: ASSGGQHTEAF

D: .
J: TRBJ1-2
V: TRBV2
CDR3: ASSDLAGVWGYT

D: .
J: TRBJ2-5
V: TRBV12-3/TRBV12-4
CDR3: ASSPLRAETQY

D: .
J: TRBJ1-3
V: TRBV7-2
CDR3: ASSLVDIGNTIY

D: .
J: TRBJ1-2
V: TRBV6-6
CDR3: ASSFEGGYT

D: .
J: TRBJ1-5
V: TRBV2
CDR3: ASSFNLYPPQH

D: .
J: TRBJ2-7
V: TRBV4-3
CDR3: ASSQEMGNEQY

D: .
J: TRBJ2-5
V: TRBV20-1
CDR3: SARIGVFETQY

D: .
J: TRBJ2-5
V: TRBV12-3/TRBV12-4
CDR3: ATKAGGTDSQETQY

D: .
J: TRBJ1-1
V: TRBV7-3
CDR3: ASQSTPNTEAF

D: .
J: TRBJ1-2
V: TRBV29-1
CDR3: SVPSRAGGYT

D: .
J: TRBJ1-4
V: TRBV10-3
CDR3: ASKQVTNEKLF

D: TRBD1
J: TRBJ2-7
V: TRBV4-1
CDR3: ASSYFEGATGEQY